Described below is a single T cell receptor beta chain sequence and its context. Sequenced by immunoSEQ multiplex PCR; TCRdb stores in-frame clones only, minus some. Among roughly 240,000 clones listed, approximately 87% were seen once. The sample belongs to a study of cytomegalovirus exposure and HLA in healthy donors. With V trimmed by 5 bases and J by 0 bases, 8 bases remained unmatched. CDR1 and CDR2 (germline): SGHTA, FQGNSA. The CDR3 extends over 16 amino acids. What was sequenced was PBMCs. The V gene is TRBV7-2, the J gene TRBJ1-1, with 8 bases aligning to TRBD1. The receptor's source is a man younger than 35 in good health and CMV-seronegative. The CDR3 protein is CASSPGQARLNTEAFF. CDR3 DNA sequence: TGTGCCAGCAGCCCGGGACAGGCGAGGTTGAACACTGAAGCTTTCTTT.